One and the same sample provided the 14 T cell receptor beta chains below, sequenced in a study of response to subunit inactivated influenza vaccine. TCRdb reanalysed the RT-PCR reads using MiXCR and keeps one entry per CDR3 protein. The table includes about 800,000 distinct CDR3 sequences, around 21% detected once. Source: PBMCs from blood, taken roughly 5 days after vaccination. The receptors were sampled from a man between 50 and 59 years old who received an inactivated influenza vaccine.

There are a few counts of this clonotype. The chain is built from TRBV27 and TRBJ2-4, with TRBD2 identical over 10 bases. This CDR3 is 17 amino acids long. V gave up 6 bases and J gave up 1 base; unmatched junction bases: 9. Germline CDR1 MNHEY, CDR2 SMNVEV (reference sequence). CDR3 sequence reads: CASSGTSEEAAKNIQYF. The CDR3 DNA reads TGTGCCAGCAGCGGGACTAGCGAAGAGGCGGCCAAAAACATTCAGTACTTC.

The CDR3 is CASSDRRGADTEAFF. DNA for the CDR3: TGTGCCAGCAGTGATCGGAGGGGCGCGGACACTGAAGCTTTCTTT. The chain joins TRBV7-2 to TRBJ1-1; D may be TRBD1 (5 bases). This CDR3 contains 15 residues. Between the trimmed V and J ends, which lost 6 bases and 3 bases, there was a span of 17 bases. CDR1 is SGHTA and CDR2 is FQGNSA in the germline V gene.

V gene TRBV12-3 or TRBV12-4 combines with J gene TRBJ2-7; maybe TRBD1 (6 bases). V was cut by 6 bases and J by 6 bases, with 18 bases left in between. CDR3 length: 14 amino acids. CDR3 nucleotides: TGTGCCAGCAGCCGTCGGACAGAAACCCCCGAGCAGTACTTC. Its protein is CASSRRTETPEQYF.

This clonotype was observed a handful of times. This chain joins TRBV6-1 and TRBJ2-7; tentative D call: TRBD2 (7 bases). The V gene's germline CDR1 is MNHNS and CDR2 SASEGT. Deletions cut 6 bases from V and 4 bases from J, with 19 bases between. The length of the CDR3 is 15 residues. CDR3 protein: CASSRAPRGGYEQYF. DNA of the CDR3: TGTGCCAGCAGCAGGGCTCCGAGGGGGGGGTACGAGCAGTACTTC.

This clonotype turned up a few times. V usage is TRBV5-1 and J usage is TRBJ2-7, with 8 bases lining up with TRBD1. The CDR3 length is 15 residues. V lost 5 bases to trimming and J lost 0 bases; unmatched junction nucleotides: 7. The germline V gene has CDR1 SGHRS and CDR2 YFSETQ. The CDR3, as DNA: TGCGCCAGCAGATTAGGACAGGGCCACTCCTACGAGCAGTACTTC. This encodes CASRLGQGHSYEQYF. Looking up the rest from reference TRBV5-1 and TRBJ2-7 gives the full variable domain: KAGVTQTPRYLIKTRGQQVTLSCSPISGHRSVSWYQQTPGQGLQFLFEYFSETQRNKGNFPGRFSGRQFSNSRSEMNVSTLELGDSALYLCASRLGQGHSYEQYFGPGTRLTVT.

This chain joins TRBV7-2 and TRBJ2-1; 12 bases map to TRBD2. The length of the CDR3 is 15 residues. Per the germline V gene, CDR1 is SGHTA and CDR2 is FQGNSA. The J segment lost 9 bases and the V segment lost 4 bases, leaving 7 bases of the junction unmatched. The CDR3: CASSSPWGLAGEQFF. DNA for the CDR3: TGTGCCAGCAGCTCCCCCTGGGGACTAGCGGGTGAGCAGTTCTTC.

A few counts support this clonotype. The V call is TRBV6-2 or TRBV6-3, the J call TRBJ2-5, with a tentative D call TRBD1 (5 bases). The CDR3 is made up of 15 amino acids. V dropped 2 bases and J dropped 5 bases, with 15 bases sitting between them. Germline V gene lookup returns CDR1 MNHEY and CDR2 SVGEGT. CDR3: CASSYVGAFGETQYF. The CDR3 nucleotides are TGTGCCAGCAGTTACGTAGGGGCTTTCGGGGAGACCCAGTACTTC.

The chain recombines TRBV7-2 with TRBJ1-6; weak D call: TRBD1 (5 bases). The germline V gene encodes CDR1 SGHTA and CDR2 FQGNSA. This CDR3 has 15 residues. V was cut by 1 base and J by 10 bases, with 14 bases left in between. The DNA for the CDR3 is TGTGCCAGCAGCTTAGTTACGGGGTCAGGGTCACCCCTCCACTTT. This gives the protein CASSLVTGSGSPLHF. Variable domain in full (rest from reference TRBV7-2 and TRBJ1-6): GAGVSQSPSNKVTEKGKDVELRCDPISGHTALYWYRQSLGQGLEFLIYFQGNSAPDKSGLPSDRFSAERTGGSVSTLTIQRTQQEDSAVYLCASSLVTGSGSPLHFGNGTRLTVT.

The V and J genes are TRBV20-1 and TRBJ2-1; D could derive from TRBD1 or TRBD2 (5 bases each). Trimming removed 4 bases from V and 0 bases from J, with 16 bases in between. CDR1 DFQATT and CDR2 SNEGSKA come from the germline V gene (reference sequence). The CDR3 is 16 residues long. The CDR3 nucleotides read TGCAGTGCTAACGGCCGGGGCCCCAGCTCCTACAATGAGCAGTTCTTC. Encoded protein: CSANGRGPSSYNEQFF.

CDR3 sequence reads: CATGTGVNQPQHF. In DNA, the CDR3 is TGTGCCACCGGGACAGGCGTAAATCAGCCCCAGCATTTT. This chain connects TRBV10-3 to TRBJ1-5; 8 bases fit TRBD1. Germline V CDR1 and CDR2: ENHRY, SYGVKD. The ends lost 10 bases at V and 4 bases at J; junction bases unmatched: 6. The CDR3 is 13 amino acids.

This clonotype appeared a few times. Written as DNA, the CDR3 is TGTGCCAGCAGACTTTTGAGGGGAGGGACCCAGTACTTC. It translates to CASRLLRGGTQYF. The V and J genes are TRBV28 and TRBJ2-5, with D possibly TRBD2 on 6 matching bases. CDR1 is MDHEN and CDR2 is SYDVKM in the germline V gene. The CDR3 sequence is 13 residues long. V dropped 6 bases and J dropped 7 bases, with 15 bases sitting between them.

The chain combines TRBV5-1 with TRBJ2-5, with 13 positions matching TRBD2. Losses at the gene ends were 4 bases for V and 2 bases for J; bases not matched to a gene: 5. The CDR3 is made up of 16 amino acids. Germline CDR1 is SGHRS and CDR2 is YFSETQ. The CDR3 sequence is CASSPGTSGTQETQYF. Here the CDR3 DNA reads TGCGCCAGCAGCCCCGGGACTAGCGGGACACAAGAGACCCAGTACTTC.

The chain carries TRBV20-1 and TRBJ2-5; 9 nucleotides align to TRBD2. The CDR3 extends over 15 amino acids. CDR1 DFQATT and CDR2 SNEGSKA come from the germline V gene (reference sequence). The trim removed 0 bases at V and 5 bases at J, leaving 7 bases unmatched. CDR3 in amino acids: CSAREASGILETQYF. DNA for the CDR3: TGCAGTGCTAGAGAGGCTAGCGGGATTCTCGAGACCCAGTACTTC.

This clonotype was counted a few times. This chain connects TRBV2 to TRBJ2-2; D might be TRBD2 (5 bases). Trimming shortened V by 0 bases and J by 7 bases, and 9 bases separated the two germline ends. The CDR3 loop spans 14 amino acids. Germline CDR1 and CDR2: SNHLY and FYNNEI. The CDR3 DNA sequence: TGTGCCAGCAGTGAAGCGCGGGTGGGCGGGGAGCTGTTTTTT. This codes for CASSEARVGGELFF.